These T cell receptor beta chains were read from a single sample in a study of blood T cell repertoires in COVID-19. Repertoires were generated with immunoSEQ multiplex PCR, while TCRdb's copy carries only in-frame clones and drops some. The profile shows around 220,000 clones, roughly nine tenths of them singletons. The source material was peripheral blood. All receptors derive from a middle-aged man with active or convalescent COVID-19. The CDR3 runs from the conserved cysteine through the conserved F or W. The D gene is left open where the match is weak. The listing skips clone size in some rows; elsewhere it reads once, few, many or a size class.

>-|TRBV7-3|few|TRBJ1-1
CASSPRGGVTEAFF
TGTGCCAGCAGCCCCCGGGGGGGCGTCACTGAAGCTTTCTTT
>-|TRBV11-2|-|TRBJ2-7
CASSLSSTAYEQYF
TGTGCCAGCAGCTTATCGTCCACAGCCTACGAGCAGTACTTC
>TRBD2|TRBV6-2/TRBV6-3|-|TRBJ2-3
CASSSPSGSTDTQYF
TGTGCCAGCAGTTCCCCTAGCGGTAGCACAGATACGCAGTATTTT
>-|TRBV7-2|-|TRBJ2-7
CASSYQGNEQYF
TGTGCCAGCAGCTATCAGGGGAACGAGCAGTACTTC
>TRBD1|TRBV30|-|TRBJ1-2
CAWQGGLGYTF
TGTGCCTGGCAGGGGGGACTTGGCTACACCTTC
>TRBD1|TRBV27|-|TRBJ2-1
CASTAGTGVNNEQFF
TGTGCCAGCACCGCCGGGACAGGGGTCAATAATGAGCAGTTCTTC
>-|TRBV29-1|-|TRBJ1-4
CSVGGGGGEKLFF
TGCAGCGTTGGAGGAGGGGGGGGTGAAAAACTGTTTTTT
>TRBD1|TRBV6-6|-|TRBJ1-1
CASIRDRGHMNTEAFF
TGTGCCAGCATCCGGGACAGGGGGCATATGAACACTGAAGCTTTCTTT
>-|TRBV29-1|-|TRBJ1-1
CSARQAREAFF
TGCAGCGCCCGACAGGCAAGAGAAGCTTTCTTT
>-|TRBV4-1|few|TRBJ1-4
CASSHTGRGPTNEKLFF
TGCGCCAGCAGTCATACTGGCAGGGGCCCAACTAATGAAAAACTGTTTTTT
>-|TRBV24-1|-|TRBJ1-1
CATSESRGTEAFF
TGTGCCACCAGTGAATCCAGGGGCACTGAAGCTTTCTTT
>TRBD2|TRBV2|-|TRBJ2-1
CASGPSGSSLYNEQFF
TGTGCCAGCGGGCCTAGCGGGAGCTCGTTGTATAATGAGCAGTTCTTC
>TRBD1|TRBV2|-|TRBJ1-6
CASSERTGGSSPLHF
TGTGCCAGCAGTGAAAGAACAGGGGGTAGTTCACCCCTCCACTTT
>TRBD2|TRBV5-1|once|TRBJ2-3
CASSWIGEAGGIDTQYF
TGCGCCAGCTCCTGGATTGGTGAGGCGGGGGGTATAGATACGCAGTATTTT
>TRBD2|TRBV19|-|TRBJ2-1
CASSAGGINSKNEQFF
TGTGCCAGTAGTGCCGGGGGGATCAATTCGAAAAATGAGCAGTTCTTC
>TRBD1|TRBV11-2|-|TRBJ2-7
CASSPKQGAAYEQYF
TGTGCCAGCAGCCCGAAGCAGGGGGCGGCCTACGAGCAGTACTTC
>-|TRBV7-2|-|TRBJ1-5
CASSSTGSGLSNQPQHF
TGTGCCAGCAGTTCTACAGGGTCTGGCTTGAGCAATCAGCCCCAGCATTTT
>-|TRBV11-3|-|TRBJ2-1
CASSLFQNEQFF
TGTGCCAGCAGCTTGTTTCAGAATGAGCAGTTCTTC
>-|TRBV27|-|TRBJ2-7
CASSFTGSYEQYF
TGTGCCAGCAGCTTTACTGGTTCCTACGAGCAGTACTTC
>-|TRBV2|-|TRBJ1-5
CASSLFGSNQPQHF
TGTGCCAGCAGTCTATTCGGGAGCAATCAGCCCCAGCATTTT
>TRBD1|TRBV10-1|-|TRBJ1-1
CASSFDRGRSEAFF
TGCGCCAGCAGTTTTGACAGGGGGAGGTCTGAAGCTTTCTTT
>-|TRBV4-1|-|TRBJ1-2
CASSQPHRDINYGYTF
TGCGCCAGCAGCCAACCCCACCGGGACATTAACTATGGCTACACCTTC
>TRBD2|TRBV24-1|once|TRBJ2-1
CATRASGGNEQFF
TGTGCCACCAGGGCTAGCGGGGGCAATGAGCAGTTCTTC
>-|TRBV18|-|TRBJ2-6
CASSPGGPGGANVLTF
TGTGCCAGCTCACCCGGAGGGCCAGGCGGGGCCAACGTCCTGACTTTC
>-|TRBV3-1/TRBV3-2|-|TRBJ1-5
CASSRTGGPQHF
TGTGCCAGCAGCCGAACCGGAGGACCCCAGCATTTT
>-|TRBV29-1|-|TRBJ2-1
CSGPRTANNEQFF
TGCAGCGGACCTCGGACAGCTAACAATGAGCAGTTCTTC
>TRBD2|TRBV28|-|TRBJ2-3
CASSQPSGRRDTQYF
TGTGCCAGCAGTCAACCTAGCGGGAGGAGGGATACGCAGTATTTT
>-|TRBV6-4|-|TRBJ2-2
CASSDSIFSQQRGRSTGELFF
TGTGCCAGCAGTGACTCGATTTTTTCCCAGCAGCGAGGTCGGTCCACCGGGGAGCTGTTTTTT
>-|TRBV10-1|-|TRBJ2-5
CASSRTTSHLETQYF
TGCGCCAGCAGCAGAACGACTAGTCATCTGGAGACCCAGTACTTC
>-|TRBV5-4|-|TRBJ2-7
CASSLGQGWDF
TGTGCCAGCAGCTTGGGCCAGGGGTGGGACTTC
>-|TRBV9|-|TRBJ1-1
CASSVVGVTDRNTEAFF
TGTGCCAGCAGCGTAGTAGGGGTGACGGACAGAAACACTGAAGCTTTCTTT
>-|TRBV28|-|TRBJ1-2
CASSQFEELGYGYTF
TGTGCCAGCAGCCAATTCGAGGAGTTGGGCTATGGCTACACCTTC
>-|TRBV7-8|-|TRBJ2-7
CASSLAPERSYEQYF
TGTGCCAGCAGCTTAGCACCCGAGAGATCCTACGAGCAGTACTTC
>TRBD1|TRBV29-1|-|TRBJ1-1
CSSRQGAEAFF
TGCAGCAGTAGACAGGGGGCTGAAGCTTTCTTT
>-|TRBV5-4|-|TRBJ2-3
CASNPGPTDAGVYF
TGTGCCAGCAACCCCGGGCCCACGGACGCCGGGGTGTATTTT
>-|TRBV10-3|-|TRBJ2-7
CASAEFDEQYF
TGTGCCTCCGCGGAGTTTGACGAGCAGTACTTC
>-|TRBV27|-|TRBJ1-5
CASSLLETGQPQHF
TGTGCCAGCAGTTTATTGGAGACGGGACAGCCCCAGCATTTT
>-|TRBV5-1|-|TRBJ1-2
CASSLGSVRAYGYTF
TGCGCCAGCAGCTTGGGTTCGGTCAGGGCCTATGGCTACACCTTC
>TRBD2|TRBV7-3|-|TRBJ2-1
CASSLQRGHFNEQFF
TGTGCCAGCAGCTTACAGCGGGGCCATTTCAATGAGCAGTTCTTC
>-|TRBV28|-|TRBJ2-7
CASSPLGQGTGLATLGYF
TGTGCCAGCAGTCCCTTGGGACAGGGGACGGGACTAGCAACCCTCGGGTACTTC
>-|TRBV7-3|few|TRBJ2-7
CASSLMGGGSYEQYF
TGTGCCAGCAGCTTAATGGGGGGTGGCTCCTACGAGCAGTACTTC
>TRBD1|TRBV7-9|-|TRBJ1-2
CASRQQGAEGYTF
TGTGCCAGCAGACAACAGGGGGCTGAAGGCTACACCTTC